The next 23 T cell receptor beta chains were all read from a single sample in a study of neoadjuvant nivolumab and ipilimumab in lung cancer. Produced via immunoSEQ multiplex PCR; TCRdb's table is partial and in-frame only. The sample holds 40,000 to 60,000 clones, about 89% seen once. The sequenced sample was blood, obtained before neoadjuvant nivolumab, alone or with ipilimumab. These receptors were collected from an adult with non-small cell lung cancer. Some clones in this sample may be carry-over from other donors' samples.

The chain uses TRBV19 and TRBJ1-5, with D uncertain. Trimming took 7 bases from V and 3 from J, leaving 13 bases between them. This CDR3 has 14 amino acids. Germline V gene sequence: CDR1 LNHDA, CDR2 SQIVND (reference sequence). Here the CDR3 reads CASTMAGFNQPQHF. The CDR3 DNA is TGTGCCAGTACCATGGCGGGGTTCAATCAGCCCCAGCATTTT.

This chain joins TRBV18 and TRBJ2-3; TRBD1 matches at 9 bases. CDR3 size: 14 residues. Looked up from germline, CDR1 is KGHSH and CDR2 is LQKENI. J lost 3 bases, V lost 5 bases, and 3 bases had no gene match. The CDR3 region has the DNA TGTGCCAGCTCAACCGACAGGGGGACAGATACGCAGTATTTT. Protein: CASSTDRGTDTQYF.

This clone was found a few times. This chain links TRBV9 with TRBJ2-1, with D perhaps TRBD1 or TRBD2 (5 bases each). Deletions cut 0 bases from V and 7 bases from J, with 17 bases between. The CDR3 runs to 16 residues. CDR1 is SGDLS and CDR2 is YYNGEE in the germline V gene. CDR3 protein: CASSVVGTTPMNEQFF. The CDR3 DNA reads as TGTGCCAGCAGCGTAGTTGGGACCACTCCGATGAATGAGCAGTTCTTC.

This chain uses TRBV5-1 with TRBJ1-1; D is perhaps TRBD1 (5 bases). Germline assignment: CDR1 SGHRS and CDR2 YFSETQ. V lost 3 bases and J 1 base, leaving 10 bases between the germline ends. The CDR3 totals 14 residues. CDR3 residues: CASSYDRQNTEAFF. The CDR3 DNA reads as TGCGCCAGCAGCTACGACAGACAGAACACTGAAGCTTTCTTT.

This chain uses TRBV7-2 with TRBJ1-4, with D perhaps matching TRBD1 (6 bases). V was pared by 1 base and J by 8 bases, with 14 bases between. Germline lookup yields CDR1 SGHTA and CDR2 FQGNSA. The CDR3 consists of 15 residues. The chain's CDR3 is CASSLGGPVGEKLFF. The CDR3 DNA reads as TGTGCCAGCAGCTTAGGGGGGCCGGTAGGCGAAAAACTGTTTTTT.

This clone was seen once. The genes are TRBV27 and TRBJ2-7; D assignment may be TRBD1 or TRBD2 (6 bases each). Germline V gene data show CDR1 as MNHEY and CDR2 as SMNVEV (reference sequence). The CDR3 is 15 amino acids. The V gene lost 4 bases and the J gene lost 6 bases, with 19 bases spanning the gap. The chain's CDR3 is CASSSGGGAEGEQYF. CDR3 DNA sequence: TGTGCCAGCAGTTCCGGGGGCGGCGCAGAGGGCGAGCAGTACTTC.

To note about this clone: This CDR3 fails to terminate in the conserved phenylalanine or tryptophan, so it likely reflects a read error. The DNA is left out, because the CDR3 cannot be placed on it with certainty; the CDR3 is given as TCRdb lists it. The J gene is TRBJ1-1, the V gene TRBV30; the table names TRBD1, a call not compared with the DNA. The germline V gene has CDR1 GTSNPN and CDR2 SVGIG (reference sequence). The CDR3 has 10 residues if both end residues are counted. The CDR3 spells CAWSVRGVAA.

The CDR3 here is CASSPGAGETQYF. In nucleotides, the CDR3 is TGTGCCAGCAGCCCGGGGGCCGGAGAGACCCAGTACTTC. The chain is built from TRBV5-5 and TRBJ2-5; possibly TRBD1 or TRBD2 for D (6 bases each). Trimming cost V 4 bases and J 4 bases, with 11 bases left between them. The CDR3 loop spans 13 amino acids. Germline V gene lookup returns CDR1 SGHKS and CDR2 YYEKEE (reference sequence).

CDR3 protein: CASSLNSDAEAFF. Written as DNA, the CDR3 is TGTGCCAGCAGCTTAAATTCAGATGCTGAAGCTTTCTTT. This chain uses TRBV11-2 with TRBJ1-1; no firm D call. CDR1 is SGHAT and CDR2 is FQNNGV in the germline V gene. Between the trimmed V and J ends, which lost 2 bases and 6 bases, there was a span of 10 bases. The CDR3 runs 13 residues.

The chain couples TRBV29-1 to TRBJ2-7; 10 nucleotides match TRBD2. This CDR3 comprises 15 residues. The ends lost 6 bases at V and 3 bases at J; junction bases unmatched: 11. Per the germline V gene, CDR1 is SQVTM and CDR2 is ANQGSEA. The CDR3 sequence: CSVGGAPSGSYEQYF. In DNA form, the CDR3 reads TGCAGCGTGGGGGGTGCGCCTAGCGGGAGCTACGAGCAGTACTTC.

The CDR3 region is CASSSGGAGNYEQFF. In DNA, the CDR3 is TGCGCCAGCAGCTCTGGGGGGGCTGGAAACTATGAGCAGTTCTTC. This chain uses TRBV5-1 with TRBJ2-1; D possibly corresponds to TRBD2 (7 bases). Germline V gene data show CDR1 as SGHRS and CDR2 as YFSETQ. V was shortened by 3 bases and J by 8 bases, with 18 bases between the two germline ends. The CDR3 contains 15 residues.

The rearrangement joins TRBV6-5 to TRBJ1-2; D possibly corresponds to TRBD1 (5 bases). Germline V lookup: CDR1 MNHEY, CDR2 SVGAGI. The ends were cut back, 2 bases at V and 8 bases at J, with 12 bases in the middle. The CDR3 totals 13 residues. The CDR3 sequence: CASSYMGRDGYTF. In nucleotides, the CDR3 is TGTGCCAGCAGTTACATGGGCAGGGACGGCTACACCTTC.

V and J are TRBV7-9 and TRBJ2-5, with no clear D. Germline V gene lookup returns CDR1 SEHNR and CDR2 FQNEAQ (reference sequence). The CDR3 has 14 amino acids. Trimming stripped 1 base from V and 4 bases from J, with 10 bases between. The chain's CDR3 is CASSLDAGPETQYF. CDR3 sequence (DNA): TGTGCCAGCAGCTTAGATGCCGGGCCAGAGACCCAGTACTTC.

The CDR3 loop is CASSQDPLAGGEQYF. The CDR3 DNA follows: TGTGCCAGCAGCCAAGATCCCCTAGCGGGAGGCGAGCAGTACTTC. The chain employs TRBV4-2 and TRBJ2-7; 11 bases fit TRBD2. CDR1 and CDR2 from the germline V gene are LGHNA and YNFKEQ. The trim removed 0 bases at V and 6 bases at J, leaving 4 bases unmatched. The CDR3 loop spans 15 amino acids.

The J gene is TRBJ2-7, the V gene TRBV4-3; 7 bases are a match to TRBD1. This CDR3 has 14 residues. Germline trimming cut 0 bases from V and 9 bases from J; bases unmatched to any gene: 8. From germline, CDR1 is LGHNA and CDR2 YSLEER. Here the CDR3 DNA reads TGCGCCAGCAGCCAAGATCCTTTAGGGGGCGCGCAGTACTTC. It translates to CASSQDPLGGAQYF.

The count of this clone is one. The chain employs TRBV5-4 and TRBJ2-7; TRBD2 agrees at 10 bases. With 3 bases clipped from V and 2 bases from J, the junction kept 8 bases outside the gene matches. This CDR3 is 16 amino acids long. Germline CDR1 is SGHNT and CDR2 is YYREEE (reference sequence). CDR3 region: CASSYPEAGGPYEQYF. The CDR3 bases are TGTGCCAGCAGCTACCCCGAAGCGGGAGGGCCCTACGAGCAGTACTTC.

This chain links TRBV30 with TRBJ2-7; D unclear. The germline V gene encodes CDR1 GTSNPN and CDR2 SVGIG (reference sequence). V lost 1 base to trimming and J lost 6 bases, with 19 bases between them. The CDR3 covers 15 residues. The CDR3 is CAWSDPRRLGSEQYF. In nucleotides, the CDR3 is TGTGCCTGGAGTGACCCCCGGAGACTGGGGTCCGAGCAGTACTTC.

V gene TRBV29-1 combines with J gene TRBJ1-1; 7 nucleotides line up with TRBD1. Per germline, CDR1 SQVTM and CDR2 ANQGSEA. There are 12 residues in the CDR3. The J segment lost 4 bases and the V segment lost 8 bases, leaving 7 bases of the junction unmatched. The CDR3 DNA is TGCAGCATGACAGGGAGGCGCACTGAAGCTTTCTTT. The encoded protein is CSMTGRRTEAFF. The full variable domain, its missing parts supplied by reference TRBV29-1 and TRBJ1-1, is SAVISQKPSRDICQRGTSLTIQCQVDSQVTMMFWYRQQPGQSLTLIATANQGSEATYESGFVIDKFPISRPNLTFSTLTVSNMSPEDSSIYLCSMTGRRTEAFFGQGTRLTVV.

The V gene is TRBV5-1, the J gene TRBJ2-5, with 7 bases identical to TRBD2. The CDR3 runs to 16 residues. After removal of 5 bases from V and 0 bases from J, the junction contained 10 bases not matched to a gene. Per germline, CDR1 SGHRS and CDR2 YFSETQ. Here the CDR3 reads CASRLQGGLHQETQYF. CDR3 in DNA: TGCGCCAGCAGATTGCAGGGAGGGTTACACCAAGAGACCCAGTACTTC.

J is TRBJ2-1 and V is TRBV30; D may match TRBD1 or TRBD2 (5 bases each). The germline CDR1 and CDR2 sequences are GTSNPN and SVGIG (reference sequence). Between the trimmed V and J ends, which lost 0 bases and 16 bases, there was a span of 13 bases. The length of the CDR3 is 11 residues. In DNA form, the CDR3 reads TGTGCCTGGAGTGTAGGGGACGTAGAATTCTTC. It specifies CAWSVGDVEFF. The full variable domain, rest sourced from reference TRBV30 and TRBJ2-1, is SQTIHQWPATLVQPVGSPLSLECTVEGTSNPNLYWYRQAAGRGLQLLFYSVGIGQISSEVPQNLSASRPQDRQFILSSKKLLLSDSGFYLCAWSVGDVEFFGPGTRLTVL.

The chain is built from TRBV2 and TRBJ1-5, with D hard to call. V lost 4 bases, J lost 3 bases, and 7 bases lay in between. Germline CDR1 SNHLY, CDR2 FYNNEI. This CDR3 contains 13 residues. The chain's CDR3 is CASSGDHNQPQHF. Written as DNA, the CDR3 is TGTGCCAGCAGTGGCGATCACAATCAGCCCCAGCATTTT. Combining the CDR3 with reference TRBV2 and TRBJ1-5 gives the whole variable domain EPEVTQTPSHQVTQMGQEVILRCVPISNHLYFYWYRQILGQKVEFLVSFYNNEISEKSEIFDDQFSVERPDGSNFTLKIRSTKLEDSAMYFCASSGDHNQPQHFGDGTRLSIL.

The V call is TRBV19, the J call TRBJ1-2; D possibly corresponds to TRBD1 (5 bases). Trimming shortened V by 3 bases and J by 6 bases, and 8 bases separated the two germline ends. The CDR3 spans 12 residues. Germline CDR1 is LNHDA and CDR2 is SQIVND (reference sequence). CDR3 loop: CASSIRGDGYTF. CDR3 DNA sequence: TGTGCCAGTAGTATCCGGGGGGATGGCTACACCTTC.

This chain connects TRBV7-9 to TRBJ2-5; weak D call: TRBD1 (6 bases). Between the trimmed V and J ends, which lost 5 bases and 5 bases, there was a span of 18 bases. The CDR3 sequence is 15 residues long. Germline V gene sequence: CDR1 SEHNR, CDR2 FQNEAQ (reference sequence). This CDR3 is CASSAHRVVGETQYF. CDR3 nucleotides: TGTGCCAGCAGCGCACACAGGGTGGTAGGGGAGACCCAGTACTTC.